What follows are 17 T cell receptor beta chains derived from one specimen sequenced in a study of T-cell reconstitution after alpha-beta-depleted transplantation in children. During its preparation, the TCRbeta library received unique molecular identifiers. TCRdb passed the PCR reads through MiXCR, listing each CDR3 protein once. This repertoire shows about 510,000 distinct CDR3 sequences, approximately 10% found once; its top ten account for 12% to 15%. This sample comprised PBMCs, mostly from graft donor cells, obtained 180 days after TCRalphabeta/CD19-depleted stem cell transplant. Receptor source: a female patient aged 2-10 years who had a stem cell transplant for aplastic anemia, so the T cells may come from the graft donor.

The genes are TRBV28 and TRBJ2-7; D gene ambiguous. Trimming stripped 5 bases from V and 7 bases from J, with 15 bases between. The CDR3 totals 13 residues. Germline CDR1 MDHEN, CDR2 SYDVKM. The CDR3 is CASSPVSGLEQYF. The CDR3 DNA is TGTGCCAGCAGTCCCGTTTCCGGCCTGGAGCAGTACTTC.

The chain recombines TRBV6-2 or TRBV6-3 with TRBJ2-7; 11 nucleotides line up with TRBD2. Trimming removed 6 bases from V and 4 bases from J; junction bases left unmatched: 11. This CDR3 is built from 16 residues. Germline CDR1 is MNHEY and CDR2 is SVGEGT. The DNA of the CDR3 is TGTGCCAGCAGCAATCGACTAGCGGGACGGTGGTACGAGCAGTACGTC. Its protein is CASSNRLAGRWYEQYV.

The CDR3 DNA reads as TGTGCCAGCTCACCTTCCCAGGACAGTAAGCAGTTCTTC. Translating gives CASSPSQDSKQFF. This chain connects TRBV18 to TRBJ2-1; D perhaps matches TRBD1 (6 bases). The CDR3 covers 13 residues. Germline V CDR1 and CDR2: KGHSH, LQKENI. V dropped 3 bases and J dropped 11 bases, with 14 bases sitting between them.

In this sample, this clonotype turned up a few times. The gene calls are TRBV20-1 and TRBJ2-2; the match to TRBD1 covers 11 bases. After removal of 6 bases from V and 9 bases from J, the junction contained 9 bases not matched to a gene. Germline V gene data show CDR1 as DFQATT and CDR2 as SNEGSKA (reference sequence). The CDR3 covers 14 residues. Written as DNA, the CDR3 is TGCAGTGCGGCCGGGACAGGGGGAGGCAGGGAGCTGTTTTTT. Translating it yields CSAAGTGGGRELFF.

In its sample, this clonotype was seen a few times. The chain carries TRBV25-1 and TRBJ2-3; no reliable D call. Germline V gene lookup returns CDR1 MGHDK and CDR2 SYGVNS. The CDR3 loop spans 16 amino acids. Trimming removed 7 bases from V and 2 bases from J, with 19 bases in between. CDR3 nucleotides: TGTGCCAGCACATCCGGACCTCCCCCGCACACAGATACGCAGTATTTT. This gives the protein CASTSGPPPHTDTQYF.

This clonotype was picked up a small number of times. The chain has TRBV5-1 and TRBJ2-2; no clear D. V was shortened by 0 bases and J by 4 bases, with 22 bases between the two germline ends. The CDR3 contains 19 residues. Germline CDR1 SGHRS, CDR2 YFSETQ. CDR3 sequence (DNA): TGCGCCAGCAGCTTGGTGAGAACCAGAGGAACGCTGTTCACCGGGGAGCTGTTTTTT. This encodes CASSLVRTRGTLFTGELFF.

This clonotype showed up many times. The genes are TRBV20-1 and TRBJ2-1; tentative D call: TRBD1 (5 bases). This CDR3 is built from 14 residues. Trimming shortened V by 2 bases and J by 2 bases, and 10 bases separated the two germline ends. Germline V CDR1 and CDR2: DFQATT, SNEGSKA (reference sequence). The CDR3 loop reads CSARKQETYNEQFF. For the CDR3, the DNA is TGCAGTGCTAGAAAACAGGAGACCTACAATGAGCAGTTCTTC.

This clonotype was counted a few times. The chain is built from TRBV18 and TRBJ2-6; 8 nucleotides align to TRBD1. The germline V gene encodes CDR1 KGHSH and CDR2 LQKENI. The length of the CDR3 is 18 residues. J was trimmed by 3 bases and V by 4 bases; bases with no gene match: 11. CDR3 in DNA: TGTGCCAGCTCACAGAGCCCCGGGACAGGTAATGGGGCCAACGTCCTGACTTTC. Amino acids: CASSQSPGTGNGANVLTF.

V gene TRBV5-1 combines with J gene TRBJ2-7; no reliable D call. The CDR3 length is 14 residues. V lost 5 bases to trimming and J lost 3 bases, with 15 bases between them. The germline gives CDR1 SGHRS, CDR2 YFSETQ. The CDR3 protein is CASSLRSPYYEQYF. The CDR3 coding sequence is TGCGCCAGCAGTCTCAGGTCACCCTACTACGAGCAGTACTTC.

This clonotype appeared many times. The chain uses TRBV29-1 and TRBJ2-7; D call uncertain. This CDR3 comprises 13 residues. Germline V gene data show CDR1 as SQVTM and CDR2 as ANQGSEA. The germline V and J ends were trimmed by 1 base and 2 bases, with 9 bases remaining between them. The CDR3 DNA is TGCAGCGTTGAAGGGCCAGCCACCTACGAGCAGTACTTC. Encoded protein: CSVEGPATYEQYF.

This clonotype came up a few times. The V and J genes are TRBV10-3 and TRBJ2-3, with TRBD2 matching 8 bases. Germline CDR1 and CDR2: ENHRY and SYGVKD. The ends lost 3 bases at V and 3 bases at J; junction bases unmatched: 8. The CDR3 has 16 residues. The CDR3 loop is CAISDRETSVTDTQYF. The DNA of the CDR3 is TGTGCCATCAGTGATCGTGAGACTAGCGTGACAGATACGCAGTATTTT.

This clonotype showed up just a few times. The chain employs TRBV27 and TRBJ2-1; the D gene could be TRBD1 or TRBD2 (5 bases each). Germline assignment: CDR1 MNHEY and CDR2 SMNVEV (reference sequence). V shed 5 bases and J shed 9 bases, with 11 bases lying between them. This CDR3 has 12 amino acids. CDR3 region: CASSPRGFEQFF. For the CDR3, the DNA is TGTGCCAGCAGTCCGAGGGGATTTGAGCAGTTCTTC.

This clonotype has just a few counts. This rearrangement joins TRBV19 to TRBJ2-3; 16 bases agree with TRBD2. CDR3 length equals 18 residues. V shed 7 bases and J 1 base; nucleotides not matched to a gene: 8. CDR1 LNHDA and CDR2 SQIVND come from the germline V gene (reference sequence). For the CDR3, the DNA is TGTGCCAGTACCCCGGGACTAGCGGGAGGGCGGGGCACAGATACGCAGTATTTT. It is translated as CASTPGLAGGRGTDTQYF.

This clonotype came up a few times. The chain couples TRBV6-5 to TRBJ1-2; D is unresolved. Germline V CDR1 and CDR2: MNHEY, SVGAGI. V lost 2 bases and J lost 4, with 14 bases in between. The CDR3 spans 15 residues. CDR3 amino acids: CASSYHISTVYGYTF. The CDR3 bases are TGTGCCAGCAGTTACCATATCTCGACGGTCTATGGCTACACCTTC.

The chain is built from TRBV20-1 and TRBJ2-5, with 8 bases lining up with TRBD1. The V gene's germline CDR1 is DFQATT and CDR2 SNEGSKA (reference sequence). The CDR3 has 15 amino acids. The CDR3 region has the DNA TGCTGTGGGGCCCTTTGGACAGGGAGGAGAGAGACCCAGTACTTC. This codes for CCGALWTGRRETQYF.

This clonotype was observed a handful of times. The rearrangement links TRBV4-3 to TRBJ2-1; either TRBD1 or TRBD2 may fit D (5 bases each). Germline lookup yields CDR1 LGHNA and CDR2 YSLEER. V was pared by 0 bases and J by 0 bases, with 12 bases between. CDR3 length: 17 amino acids. The CDR3 reads CASSQDRGTSSYNEQFF. CDR3 nucleotide sequence: TGCGCCAGCAGCCAAGATCGAGGGACGAGCTCCTACAATGAGCAGTTCTTC.

The rearrangement joins TRBV30 to TRBJ2-7; D gene ambiguous. Germline CDR1 is GTSNPN and CDR2 is SVGIG (reference sequence). CDR3 length: 13 amino acids. The V end lost 2 bases, the J end lost 0 bases, and 8 bases lay between the germline ends. CDR3 in amino acids: CAWSRHLSYEQYV. The CDR3 bases are TGTGCCTGGAGTAGGCACCTCTCCTACGAGCAGTACGTC.